These 11 T cell receptor beta chains share one sample of origin, sequenced in a study of blood T cell repertoires in COVID-19. The method was immunoSEQ multiplex PCR; TCRdb's version includes in-frame clones alone and lacks a portion of them. The repertoire has a few hundred thousand clones, about 89% of them found once; the top ten carry 1.3%. The sample consisted of PBMCs or T cells enriched from blood (not recorded which). These receptors all come from a man aged 25 to 45 who had recovered from COVID-19.

The chain links TRBV6-2 or TRBV6-3 to TRBJ1-1; tentative D call: TRBD1 (5 bases). The CDR3 extends over 15 amino acids. The ends were cut back, 2 bases at V and 3 bases at J, with 13 bases in the middle. Germline loops: CDR1 MNHEY, CDR2 SVGEGT. CDR3 loop: CASSYRTDRYTEAFF. In nucleotides, the CDR3 is TGTGCCAGCAGTTACCGCACCGACAGATACACTGAAGCTTTCTTT.

The chain uses TRBV6-5 and TRBJ2-7; 10 nucleotides line up with TRBD2. The V segment lost 6 bases and the J segment 9 bases; nucleotides outside the gene matches: 14. The CDR3 length is 15 residues. Germline values: CDR1 MNHEY, CDR2 SVGAGI. The CDR3 region has the DNA TGTGCCAGCAGCAGAGGCACTAGCGGGGATAGGGTGCAGTACTTC. Amino acids: CASSRGTSGDRVQYF.

The J gene is TRBJ1-2, the V gene TRBV18; D not resolved. In germline, CDR1 is KGHSH, CDR2 LQKENI. The V gene lost 3 bases and the J gene lost 4 bases, with 6 bases spanning the gap. The CDR3 sequence is 12 residues long. CDR3 in DNA: TGTGCCAGCTCACCTCAGGTCTATGGCTACACCTTC. Its protein is CASSPQVYGYTF. The variable domain in full, completed from reference TRBV18 and TRBJ1-2, reads NAGVMQNPRHLVRRRGQEARLRCSPMKGHSHVYWYRQLPEEGLKFMVYLQKENIIDESGMPKERFSAEFPKEGPSILRIQQVVRGDSAAYFCASSPQVYGYTFGSGTRLTVV.

This clone has just one count. This chain links TRBV7-3 with TRBJ1-1; 7 bases agree with TRBD1. CDR1 SGHTA and CDR2 FQGTGA come from the germline V gene. The junction had 5 bases not matched to a gene; V was cut back by 5 bases and J by 2 bases. CDR3 length: 14 amino acids. In DNA form, the CDR3 reads TGTGCCAGCAGCCCGGGACAGAAAAACACTGAAGCTTTCTTT. Encoded protein: CASSPGQKNTEAFF.

This clone was counted only a few times. The chain employs TRBV5-1 and TRBJ1-5, with 9 bases lining up with TRBD1. This CDR3 has 14 amino acids. Germline values: CDR1 SGHRS, CDR2 YFSETQ. With 4 bases clipped from V and 6 bases from J, the junction kept 5 bases outside the gene matches. CDR3 in DNA: TGCGCCAGCAGCGCGGGACAGGGAGGTCAGCCCCAGCATTTT. This translates into CASSAGQGGQPQHF. Full variable domain (remainder filled in from reference TRBV5-1 and TRBJ1-5): KAGVTQTPRYLIKTRGQQVTLSCSPISGHRSVSWYQQTPGQGLQFLFEYFSETQRNKGNFPGRFSGRQFSNSRSEMNVSTLELGDSALYLCASSAGQGGQPQHFGDGTRLSIL.

CDR3 sequence reads: CASSAGQGPYEQYF. In DNA, the CDR3 is TGTGCCAGCAGCGCGGGACAGGGCCCCTACGAGCAGTACTTC. The chain couples TRBV7-9 to TRBJ2-7; 9 bases align to TRBD1. With V trimmed by 5 bases and J by 2 bases, 4 bases remained unmatched. Germline values: CDR1 SEHNR, CDR2 FQNEAQ (reference sequence). This CDR3 is 14 amino acids long.

This clone was observed a few times. The V and J genes are TRBV19 and TRBJ1-1; D remains unclear. From germline, CDR1 is LNHDA and CDR2 SQIVND (reference sequence). The CDR3 has 14 residues. The V gene lost 3 bases and the J gene lost 1 base, with 9 bases spanning the gap. In nucleotides, the CDR3 is TGTGCCAGTAGTATTGCTAATGGGAACACTGAAGCTTTCTTT. It specifies CASSIANGNTEAFF.

The chain has TRBV19 and TRBJ1-5; 9 bases are a match to TRBD1. This CDR3 has 15 amino acids. Germline lookup yields CDR1 LNHDA and CDR2 SQIVND (reference sequence). With V trimmed by 4 bases and J by 6 bases, 7 bases remained unmatched. The CDR3 region is CASSTTGGAGQPQHF. The CDR3 nucleotides read TGTGCCAGTAGTACCACAGGGGGCGCGGGTCAGCCCCAGCATTTT.

The CDR3 here is CASSLAVGGLGEAFF. The CDR3 nucleotides are TGTGCCAGCAGCTTAGCCGTAGGGGGTTTAGGTGAAGCTTTCTTT. The gene calls are TRBV7-6 and TRBJ1-1, with a tentative D call TRBD1 (6 bases). This CDR3 comprises 15 residues. V dropped 0 bases and J dropped 7 bases, with 15 bases sitting between them. CDR1 is SGHVS, CDR2 FNYEAQ, per germline.

CDR3 in DNA: TGTGCCAGCAGCGGCCAGGGTGAAATCGGCGAGCAGTACTTC. This gives the protein CASSGQGEIGEQYF. The chain links TRBV9 to TRBJ2-7; maybe TRBD1 (5 bases). V was shortened by 3 bases and J by 6 bases, with 16 bases between the two germline ends. Germline CDR1 reads SGDLS; CDR2 reads YYNGEE. There are 14 residues in the CDR3.

This clone was seen only a few times. The chain carries TRBV9 and TRBJ1-4; TRBD1 might be the D (5 bases). V was pared by 2 bases and J by 11 bases, with 10 bases between. The V gene's germline CDR1 is SGDLS and CDR2 YYNGEE. The CDR3 has 12 residues. The chain's CDR3 is CASSVEKGKLFF. CDR3 DNA: TGTGCCAGCAGCGTTGAGAAGGGGAAACTGTTTTTT.